What follows are 21 T cell receptor beta chains derived from one specimen sequenced in a study of regulatory T cells in long-lasting Graves disease. For TCR beta, libraries came from iRepertoire HTBI primers and Arm-PCR of CDR3 regions. TCRdb ran MiXCR on the multiplex PCR reads and lists one entry per CDR3 protein. The repertoire holds some 450,000 distinct CDR3 sequences, with about a sixth as singletons. Time point: newly diagnosed GD, antithyroid drugs for less than 3 months. After RNA was extracted from PBMCs, the TCR library was made from it. These records were also assigned to another study, of T cells in Graves' hyperthyroidism and ophthalmopathy.

Specimen: peripheral blood mononuclear cells (PBMCs), collected at new diagnosis, from a patient treated with antithyroid drugs. The receptor source for this set is a woman under 40 with Graves disease.

This clonotype was picked up many times. The V gene is TRBV6-1, the J gene TRBJ1-4; D is possibly TRBD1 (5 bases). Germline CDR1 and CDR2: MNHNS and SASEGT. The length of the CDR3 is 15 residues. V lost 6 bases to trimming and J lost 0 bases, with 11 bases between them. CDR3 sequence: CASRSPTATNEKLFF. Written as DNA, the CDR3 is TGTGCCAGCAGATCTCCGACAGCAACTAATGAAAAACTGTTTTTT.

The chain is built from TRBV5-1 and TRBJ2-7; 7 nucleotides align to TRBD1. Unmatched junction bases numbered 12, after V lost 4 bases and J lost 5 bases. This CDR3 has 15 residues. Looked up from germline, CDR1 is SGHRS and CDR2 is YFSETQ. CDR3 region: CASSPLTDRAHEQYF. The DNA of the CDR3 is TGCGCCAGCAGCCCACTAACCGACAGGGCCCACGAGCAGTACTTC.

This clonotype came up many times. The J gene is TRBJ2-3, the V gene TRBV28; no firm D call. The CDR3 runs 15 residues. The germline V gene has CDR1 MDHEN and CDR2 SYDVKM. Trimming left V 2 bases short and J 0 bases short, with 9 bases between. The CDR3 region is CASSLPGSSTDTQYF. CDR3 in DNA: TGTGCCAGCAGTTTACCGGGTTCTAGCACAGATACGCAGTATTTT.

Only a few counts were recorded for this clonotype. The V gene is TRBV6-2 or TRBV6-3, the J gene TRBJ2-7; D is undetermined. CDR3 length: 11 residues. Trimming pared 8 bases from V and 12 bases from J, leaving 17 bases between. CDR1 is MNHEY, CDR2 SVGEGT, per germline. DNA of the CDR3: TGTGCCAGCGGGTCTGAAAGGTGGTTGTACTTC. Protein sequence: CASGSERWLYF.

This chain uses TRBV27 with TRBJ1-6; D is unclear. Trimming removed 1 base at V and 8 bases at J, with 12 bases between. Germline values: CDR1 MNHEY, CDR2 SMNVEV (reference sequence). This CDR3 region has 15 residues. The CDR3, as DNA: TGTGCCAGCAGTTTATTGGAACCTGGGGATTCACCCCTCCACTTT. Translation gives CASSLLEPGDSPLHF.

This clonotype came up a few times. The V and J genes are TRBV2 and TRBJ2-4; D is perhaps TRBD2 (7 bases). Germline V gene lookup returns CDR1 SNHLY and CDR2 FYNNEI. The CDR3 loop spans 17 amino acids. V gave up 2 bases and J gave up 0 bases, with 14 bases separating them. The CDR3 sequence is CASSERGGVLAKNIQYF. Written as DNA, the CDR3 is TGTGCCAGCAGTGAAAGGGGGGGAGTACTAGCCAAAAACATTCAGTACTTC.

This clonotype has at least ten counts. The chain couples TRBV30 to TRBJ2-7; D might be TRBD2 (5 bases). V dropped 7 bases and J dropped 0 bases, with 13 bases sitting between them. Germline V lookup: CDR1 GTSNPN, CDR2 SVGIG (reference sequence). The CDR3 runs to 13 residues. The CDR3 spells CASKMGSSYEQYF. CDR3 DNA sequence: TGTGCCTCCAAAATGGGGAGCTCCTACGAGCAGTACTTC.

V usage is TRBV4-1 and J usage is TRBJ1-2; 8 nucleotides align to TRBD1. The CDR3 is 16 amino acids. Per germline, CDR1 MGHRA and CDR2 YSYEKL. Losses at the gene ends were 4 bases for V and 3 bases for J; bases not matched to a gene: 10. In DNA, the CDR3 is TGCGCCAGCAGCCGGGACAGGCTACACCTCTACTATGGCTACACCTTC. Protein product: CASSRDRLHLYYGYTF.

This clonotype was detected a few times. V and J are TRBV3-1 and TRBJ1-1, with D possibly matching TRBD1 (5 bases). V lost 2 bases and J lost 0, with 13 bases in between. The CDR3 contains 16 residues. Germline CDR1 LGHDT, CDR2 YNNKEL (reference sequence). As DNA, the CDR3 is TGTGCCAGCAGCCAAAGGGGTATTCAGATGAACACTGAAGCTTTCTTT. It codes for CASSQRGIQMNTEAFF.

This clonotype has a count of ten or more. J is TRBJ2-6 and V is TRBV18; D is uncertain. There are 15 residues in the CDR3. Per the germline V gene, CDR1 is KGHSH and CDR2 is LQKENI. Trimming took 6 bases from V and 0 from J, leaving 9 bases between them. The CDR3, as DNA: TGTGCCAGCTCGCCAAAGGTCTCTGGGGCCAACGTCCTGACTTTC. Its protein is CASSPKVSGANVLTF.

As to this clonotype: This may stem from a read error, because a much larger clone lies one nucleotide away. The V gene is TRBV20-1, the J gene TRBJ1-2; the D gene is possibly TRBD1 (6 bases). The CDR3 covers 14 residues. The germline gives CDR1 DFQATT, CDR2 SNEGSKA (reference sequence). The CDR3 DNA sequence: TGCAGCATTGAACCCTCAACAGGGTCCTATGGCTACACCTTC. It specifies CSIEPSTGSYGYTF.

The sample holds many counts of this clonotype. V is TRBV4-2 and J is TRBJ2-1; unclear D gene. Trimming took off 1 base at V and 3 bases at J, with 7 bases between the two ends. CDR1 and CDR2 (germline): LGHNA, YNFKEQ. The CDR3 extends over 14 amino acids. The CDR3 bases are TGTGCCAGCAGCCAAGGTGGGAACTACAATGAGCAGTTCTTC. It specifies CASSQGGNYNEQFF.

This clonotype was seen ten or more times. The chain is built from TRBV4-3 and TRBJ2-1; a weak D match, TRBD2 (7 bases). The V end lost 2 bases, the J end lost 1 base, and 12 bases lay between the germline ends. The CDR3 length is 16 residues. Germline V gene lookup returns CDR1 LGHNA and CDR2 YSLEER. The CDR3: CASSQQGRGSYNEQFF. The CDR3 nucleotides are TGCGCCAGCAGCCAACAGGGGAGGGGGTCCTACAATGAGCAGTTCTTC.

A few counts support this clonotype. The chain carries TRBV5-5 and TRBJ2-5; D gene uncertain. Germline CDR1 and CDR2: SGHKS and YYEKEE (reference sequence). CDR3 size: 14 residues. Trimming shortened V by 5 bases and J by 4 bases, and 15 bases separated the two germline ends. CDR3 sequence (DNA): TGTGCCAGCAGTCCAACAGCCGCGCTAGAGACCCAGTACTTC. It codes for CASSPTAALETQYF. The full variable domain, rest sourced from reference TRBV5-5 and TRBJ2-5, is DAGVTQSPTHLIKTRGQQVTLRCSPISGHKSVSWYQQVLGQGPQFIFQYYEKEERGRGNFPDRFSARQFPNYSSELNVNALLLGDSALYLCASSPTAALETQYFGPGTRLLVL.

This chain connects TRBV7-9 to TRBJ1-4; 10 bases match TRBD1. In germline, CDR1 is SEHNR, CDR2 FQNEAQ (reference sequence). The CDR3 covers 14 residues. The V and J ends lost 4 bases and 7 bases, in that order; junction bases with no gene match: 3. CDR3 amino acids: CASSSRDRGEKLFF. In DNA form, the CDR3 reads TGTGCCAGCAGCTCCCGGGACAGGGGTGAAAAACTGTTTTTT.

This clonotype came up a few times. V usage is TRBV28 and J usage is TRBJ2-5, with 7 bases lining up with TRBD1. After removal of 2 bases from V and 4 bases from J, the junction contained 7 bases not matched to a gene. Germline-derived CDR1 and CDR2 are MDHEN and SYDVKM. The CDR3 consists of 15 residues. The CDR3 loop is CASSLRAGGVETQYF. Written as DNA, the CDR3 is TGTGCCAGCAGTTTAAGGGCAGGGGGAGTAGAGACCCAGTACTTC.

The chain carries TRBV5-6 and TRBJ2-7; D tentatively fits TRBD1 or TRBD2 (5 bases each). The CDR3 contains 11 residues. V lost 3 bases and J lost 7, with 8 bases in between. Germline V gene data show CDR1 as SGHDT and CDR2 as YYEEEE. The CDR3 region has the DNA TGTGCCAGCAGCTGGGGGTCGGAGCAGTACTTC. This translates into CASSWGSEQYF.

This clonotype was observed many times. The chain links TRBV28 to TRBJ2-7; 7 nucleotides align to TRBD2. The CDR3 runs to 14 residues. The ends lost 8 bases at V and 0 bases at J; junction bases unmatched: 7. CDR1 is MDHEN, CDR2 SYDVKM, per germline. In nucleotides, the CDR3 is TGTGCCAGCGGGGATGGCGGGAGCTCCTACGAGCAGTACTTC. Its protein product is CASGDGGSSYEQYF.

The chain carries TRBV19 and TRBJ2-7; tentatively, D is TRBD1 (6 bases). The CDR3 runs to 15 residues. The germline CDR1 and CDR2 sequences are LNHDA and SQIVND (reference sequence). The V end lost 1 base, the J end lost 0 bases, and 10 bases lay between the germline ends. In DNA form, the CDR3 reads TGTGCCAGTAGTATAGCGGACAGTACCTCCTACGAGCAGTACTTC. Protein product: CASSIADSTSYEQYF. Full variable domain (rest looked up from reference TRBV19 and TRBJ2-7): DGGITQSPKYLFRKEGQNVTLSCEQNLNHDAMYWYRQDPGQGLRLIYYSQIVNDFQKGDIAEGYSVSREKKESFPLTVTSAQKNPTAFYLCASSIADSTSYEQYFGPGTRLTVT.

This clonotype occurred many times. The chain joins TRBV18 to TRBJ1-4; D gene uncertain. The CDR3 sequence is 17 residues long. Per germline, CDR1 KGHSH and CDR2 LQKENI. The V end was cut by 4 bases, the J end by 5 bases, with 20 bases between. The CDR3 nucleotides are TGTGCCAGCTCACGGGTATTCAGGTCAGCTTCCAATGAAAAACTGTTTTTT. Protein: CASSRVFRSASNEKLFF.

This clonotype has just a few counts. The V call is TRBV13, the J call TRBJ2-1, with 7 bases lining up with TRBD2. Unmatched junction bases numbered 9, after V lost 0 bases and J lost 10 bases. Germline V gene sequence: CDR1 PRHDT, CDR2 FYEKMQ (reference sequence). This CDR3 has 15 amino acids. The CDR3 loop reads CASSLGFGGGVEQFF. DNA for the CDR3: TGTGCCAGCAGCTTAGGCTTCGGGGGAGGGGTCGAGCAGTTCTTC. Supplemented by reference TRBV13 and TRBJ2-1, the full variable domain reads AAGVIQSPRHLIKEKRETATLKCYPIPRHDTVYWYQQGPGQDPQFLISFYEKMQSDKGSIPDRFSAQQFSDYHSELNMSSLELGDSALYFCASSLGFGGGVEQFFGPGTRLTVL.